A selection of T cell receptor beta chains follows, all from one sample in a study of T cell repertoires in cytomegalovirus infection. These receptors have no known antigen. TCRdb itself ran the reads through MiXCR, one entry per CDR3 protein. The repertoire holds a few hundred thousand distinct CDR3 sequences, with 30% to 40% as singletons. This specimen was cultured PBMCs, taken from culture after CMV antigen stimulation. Source of these receptors: a human donor in good health (CMV status not recorded). Some clones in this sample may be carry-over from other donors' samples. The CDR3 runs from the conserved cysteine through the conserved F or W. Fields, in order: V gene, CDR3 protein.

v_gene: TRBV11-2; CDR3aa: CASSLRGRGSMDEQFF
v_gene: TRBV7-2; CDR3aa: CASSSQGGESNQPQHF
v_gene: TRBV30; CDR3aa: CAWSPSWTGAYGYTF
v_gene: TRBV6-2/TRBV6-3; CDR3aa: CASSPPGQGMGGYTF
v_gene: TRBV28; CDR3aa: CASSSGTVFNQPQHF
v_gene: TRBV27; CDR3aa: CATADRGLRVLTNEKLFF
v_gene: TRBV19; CDR3aa: CASSRSGPAQYF
v_gene: TRBV7-2; CDR3aa: CASSGAYREWGDTQYF
v_gene: TRBV11-2; CDR3aa: CASSTGTSGSSYNEQFF
v_gene: TRBV12-3/TRBV12-4; CDR3aa: CASSLALSIPYNEQFF
v_gene: TRBV7-2; CDR3aa: CASSLAKTGPMNTGELFF
v_gene: TRBV19; CDR3aa: CASSRTSQGGDTQYF
v_gene: TRBV30; CDR3aa: CAWSVWSGIYNEQFF
v_gene: TRBV27; CDR3aa: CASSLSAGSNSPLHF
v_gene: TRBV4-3; CDR3aa: CASSPNRDRSNEQFF
v_gene: TRBV6-2/TRBV6-3; CDR3aa: CASSPWTGRVETQYF
v_gene: TRBV20-1; CDR3aa: CSASSGTSGSNEQFF
v_gene: TRBV11-3; CDR3aa: CASSLDQGPAFF
v_gene: TRBV27; CDR3aa: CASSLSPVLSYEQYF
v_gene: TRBV7-2; CDR3aa: CASSLYRTNTGELFF
v_gene: TRBV11-2; CDR3aa: CASSSGGTLLYQGKNTEAFF
v_gene: TRBV7-2; CDR3aa: CASSLSRDYYEQYF
v_gene: TRBV7-2; CDR3aa: CASSLYRGPAQPQHF
v_gene: TRBV7-9; CDR3aa: CASSFGRYYEQYF
v_gene: TRBV7-4; CDR3aa: CASSLAGGRTVRSGELFF
v_gene: TRBV7-4; CDR3aa: CASSFGSPNTGELFF
v_gene: TRBV7-2; CDR3aa: CASSLGPGTGGIHTQYF
v_gene: TRBV7-6; CDR3aa: CASSLAPTGTYEQYF
v_gene: TRBV27; CDR3aa: CALRDSNSYEQYF
v_gene: TRBV7-2; CDR3aa: CASSTSGLVTDTQYF
v_gene: TRBV7-2; CDR3aa: CASSSKWGRAYSGEQFF
v_gene: TRBV7-8; CDR3aa: CASSQSFYLPGVDQYF
v_gene: TRBV20-1; CDR3aa: CSATGTGQETQYF
v_gene: TRBV18; CDR3aa: CASSSGTGLPSGNTIYF
v_gene: TRBV6-2/TRBV6-3; CDR3aa: CASSYSTGPQHF
v_gene: TRBV12-3/TRBV12-4; CDR3aa: CASSPGLAGYNEQFF
v_gene: TRBV6-2/TRBV6-3; CDR3aa: CASSYSNVGGTEAFF
v_gene: TRBV12-3/TRBV12-4; CDR3aa: CASSGRYHYSGANVLTF